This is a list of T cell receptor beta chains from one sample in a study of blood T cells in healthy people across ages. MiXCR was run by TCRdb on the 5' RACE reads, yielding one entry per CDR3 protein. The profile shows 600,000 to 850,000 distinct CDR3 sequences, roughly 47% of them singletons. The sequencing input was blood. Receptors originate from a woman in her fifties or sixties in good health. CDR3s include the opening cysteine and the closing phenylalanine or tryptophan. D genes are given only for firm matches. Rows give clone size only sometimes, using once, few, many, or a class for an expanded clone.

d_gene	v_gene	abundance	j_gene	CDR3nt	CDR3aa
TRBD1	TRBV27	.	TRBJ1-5	TGTGCCAGCAGTTCCGGACAGGGGGATGCTCAGCCCCAGCATTTT	CASSSGQGDAQPQHF
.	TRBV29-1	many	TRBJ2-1	TGCAGCGTTGGGGGAGACAGAGAGCAGTTCTTC	CSVGGDREQFF
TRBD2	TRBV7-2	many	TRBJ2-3	TGTGCCAGCAGCTTAGTGGTGGCTAGCGGGAGTTTTATAGATACGCAGTATTTT	CASSLVVASGSFIDTQYF
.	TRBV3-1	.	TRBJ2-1	TGTGCCAGCAGCCCTCAGGGGACTCGTAACCATGAGCAGTTCTTC	CASSPQGTRNHEQFF
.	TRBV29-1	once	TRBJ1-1	TGCAGCGTTGCTGCGAACACTGAAGCTTTCTTT	CSVAANTEAFF
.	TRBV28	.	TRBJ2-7	TGTGCCTCCCGGGACAATTCCCTCTACGAGCAGTACTTC	CASRDNSLYEQYF
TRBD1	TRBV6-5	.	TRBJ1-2	TGTGCCAGCAGTTCCCCGGACAGGGCGGCTGGCTACACCTTC	CASSSPDRAAGYTF
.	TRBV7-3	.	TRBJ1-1	TGTGCCAGCAGCGAGACAGGATCCAGCACTGAAGCTTTCTTT	CASSETGSSTEAFF
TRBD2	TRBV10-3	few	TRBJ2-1	TGTGCCATCAGTGAGTGGACTAGCGGGAGCGATGAGCAGTTCTTC	CAISEWTSGSDEQFF
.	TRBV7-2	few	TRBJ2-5	TGTGCCAGCAGCTTAGGGGCAGAGCAAGAGACCCAGTACTTC	CASSLGAEQETQYF
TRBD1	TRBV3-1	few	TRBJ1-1	TGTGCCAGCAGCAAAGGGACAGGGAGTACTGAAGCTTTCTTT	CASSKGTGSTEAFF
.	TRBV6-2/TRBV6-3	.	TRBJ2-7	TGTGCCACCGATAGATGGGTCGGGGCACGCAGAAGCTACGAGCAGTACTTC	CATDRWVGARRSYEQYF
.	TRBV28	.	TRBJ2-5	TGTGCCAGCAGACCCGTGGGGCCCCCGCTCGATACCCAGTACTTC	CASRPVGPPLDTQYF
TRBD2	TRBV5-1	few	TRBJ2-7	TGCGCCAGCAGCTTGGTGGTCGGGGGGGGCCTTCACAATGAGCAGTACTTC	CASSLVVGGGLHNEQYF
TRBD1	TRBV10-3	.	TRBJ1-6	TGTGCCATCAGTGAGTTTAGGGACAGCTCTTCACCCCTCCACTTT	CAISEFRDSSSPLHF
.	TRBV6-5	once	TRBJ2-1	TGTACCAGCAGTTACTACCCCGGGGAGGGGGCTTACAATGAGCAGTTCTTC	CTSSYYPGEGAYNEQFF
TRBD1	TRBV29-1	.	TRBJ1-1	TGCAGCGGCGGGACAGGGGGCACGACGGGGGCTTTCTTT	CSGGTGGTTGAFF
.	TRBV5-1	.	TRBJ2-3	TGCGCCAGCAGCTCCAGGGGAGACGGCACAGATACGCAGTATTTT	CASSSRGDGTDTQYF
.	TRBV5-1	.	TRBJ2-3	TGCGCCAGCAGCTTTCAGGGACTCACAGATACGCAGTATTTT	CASSFQGLTDTQYF
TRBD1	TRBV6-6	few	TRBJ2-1	TGTGCCAGCAGGACCGGGACAGGAACAAACAATGAGCAGTTCTTC	CASRTGTGTNNEQFF
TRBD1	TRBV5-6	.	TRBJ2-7	TGTGCCAGCAGCCACAGGGACAGGGGGCGCGAGCAGTACTTC	CASSHRDRGREQYF
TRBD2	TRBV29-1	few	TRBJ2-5	TGCAGCGTTGACCGACTAGCGGGGGGACAAGAGACCCAGTACTTC	CSVDRLAGGQETQYF
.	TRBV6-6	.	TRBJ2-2	TGTGCCAGCAGTTACCTGACAGACGGGGAGCTGTTTTTT	CASSYLTDGELFF
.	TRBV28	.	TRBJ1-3	TGTGCCAGCACTTCCCTGACCCCGGCAGGGGACGGAAACACCATATATTTT	CASTSLTPAGDGNTIYF
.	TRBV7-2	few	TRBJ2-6	TGTGCCAGCAGCTTTAGCCCGAGCTCTGGGGCCAACGTCCTGACTTTC	CASSFSPSSGANVLTF
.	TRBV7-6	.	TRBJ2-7	TGTGCCAGCAGCTCCCGGGGGCACTACGAGCAGTACTTC	CASSSRGHYEQYF
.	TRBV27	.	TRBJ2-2	TGTGCCAGCAGATCGACAGGGTTCAGCGGGGAGCAGTTTTTT	CASRSTGFSGEQFF
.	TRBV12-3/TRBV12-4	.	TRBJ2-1	TGTGCCAGCAGGTCCGGATTTGAGCAGTTCTTC	CASRSGFEQFF
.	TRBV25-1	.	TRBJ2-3	TGTGCCAGCAGTCGCTGGGAGTCTTCGGGCACAGATACGCAGTATTTT	CASSRWESSGTDTQYF
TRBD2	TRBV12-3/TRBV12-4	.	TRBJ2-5	TGTGCCAGCAGTGCCGGGACTAGCGGAGCAAGGACGCAAGAGACCCAGTACTTC	CASSAGTSGARTQETQYF
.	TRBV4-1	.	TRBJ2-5	TGCGCCAGCAGCCAAGAGGCCAGGCTCAATGAGCAGTACTTC	CASSQEARLNEQYF
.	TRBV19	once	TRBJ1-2	TGTGCCAGTAGTACCCGAGGGGATTCAGCTAACTATGGCTACACCTTC	CASSTRGDSANYGYTF
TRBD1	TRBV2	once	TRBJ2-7	TGTGCCAGCAGTGAAGTGAGGACAGGCGGCGAGCAGTACTTC	CASSEVRTGGEQYF
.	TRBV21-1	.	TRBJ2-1	TGTGCCAGCAGCAAGGGACTAGCGGGAGGTACGGATGAGCAGTTCTTC	CASSKGLAGGTDEQFF
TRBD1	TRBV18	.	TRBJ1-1	TGTGCCAGCTCGACAGGGTGGAATGGCATGAACACTGAAGCTTTCTTT	CASSTGWNGMNTEAFF
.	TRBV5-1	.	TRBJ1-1	TGCGCCAGCAGCGCGCACCGGGACACTGAAGCTTTCTTT	CASSAHRDTEAFF